The T cell receptor beta chain under discussion was sequenced for a study of CD8 T cells in ankylosing spondylitis. Each CDR3 protein gets one entry after TCRdb re-called the 5' RACE reads with MiXCR. The table lists approximately 250,000 distinct CDR3 sequences, around 32% of them singletons, with 4% to 5.5% in the top ten. The V end lost 6 bases, the J end lost 2 bases, and 13 bases lay between the germline ends. CDR3 length: 15 residues. Sequencing was done on a sample of blood, either unsorted or a sorted T cell fraction (not recorded which). This receptor was obtained from a male donor with ankylosing spondylitis or in good health (not recorded which). This sequence joins TRBV12-3 or TRBV12-4 and TRBJ2-2; a weak D match, TRBD2 (6 bases). The CDR3 spells CASRPGLPNTGELFF. CDR3 bases: TGTGCCAGCAGACCGGGACTTCCAAACACCGGGGAGCTGTTTTTT.